The 20 T cell receptor beta chains given below trace back to one sample, sequenced in a study of identical twins. TCRdb itself ran the 5' RACE reads through MiXCR, one entry per CDR3 protein. This sample yields under 350,000 distinct CDR3 sequences, of which around 9.7% are seen a single time; 6% to 8.5% belongs to the top ten. The same sample was also used in a study of yellow fever vaccine responses in identical twins.

The material sequenced was CD8+ T cells sorted from blood. These receptor sequences come from a woman younger than 30 in good health.

This clonotype was counted between two and nine times. The CDR3 bases are TGCGCCAGCAGTCAATCTGGCAGACTATACAATGAGCAGTTCTTC. Its translation is CASSQSGRLYNEQFF. The rearrangement links TRBV23-1 to TRBJ2-1; D is perhaps TRBD2 (5 bases). TRBV23-1 is filed as an ORF, its function uncertain. CDR3 length equals 15 residues. Trimming pared 0 bases from V and 4 bases from J, leaving 10 bases between.

The sample holds many counts of this clonotype. This chain uses TRBV27 with TRBJ2-7; TRBD1 or TRBD2 may be the D gene (6 bases each). Germline CDR1 is MNHEY and CDR2 is SMNVEV (reference sequence). Trimming took off 2 bases at V and 3 bases at J, with 11 bases between the two ends. CDR3 length equals 14 residues. CDR3 sequence: CASSLQGTGYEQYF. DNA for the CDR3: TGTGCCAGCAGTTTACAGGGGACTGGCTACGAGCAGTACTTC.

This clonotype has only one observation. V usage is TRBV6-6 and J usage is TRBJ2-7; D call uncertain. The CDR3 has 13 residues. The V and J ends lost 2 bases and 5 bases respectively, with 10 bases between them. Germline assignment: CDR1 MNHNY and CDR2 SVGAGI (reference sequence). The CDR3 bases are TGTGCCAGCAGTTACGAGGATTTCAACGAGCAGTACTTC. This translates into CASSYEDFNEQYF.

This chain links TRBV2 with TRBJ1-5, with a possible D match to TRBD1 (6 bases). Germline lookup yields CDR1 SNHLY and CDR2 FYNNEI. V lost 3 bases and J lost 4, with 22 bases in between. The CDR3 totals 18 residues. The CDR3 loop reads CASSDPVNRALGNQPQHF. The DNA of the CDR3 is TGTGCCAGCAGTGACCCCGTAAACAGGGCCCTGGGGAATCAGCCCCAGCATTTT.

The chain recombines TRBV9 with TRBJ2-1; D call uncertain. The germline CDR1 and CDR2 sequences are SGDLS and YYNGEE. Trimming took off 0 bases at V and 4 bases at J, with 14 bases between the two ends. The CDR3 has 16 residues. The CDR3 loop is CASSVGWALDYNEQFF. CDR3 nucleotide sequence: TGTGCCAGCAGCGTAGGCTGGGCCCTAGATTACAATGAGCAGTTCTTC. Drawing the rest from reference TRBV9 and TRBJ2-1, the complete variable domain is DSGVTQTPKHLITATGQRVTLRCSPRSGDLSVYWYQQSLDQGLQFLIQYYNGEERAKGNILERFSAQQFPDLHSELNLSSLELGDSALYFCASSVGWALDYNEQFFGPGTRLTVL.

This clonotype came up many times. V usage is TRBV5-1 and J usage is TRBJ2-7, with D perhaps matching TRBD1 or TRBD2 (5 bases each). This CDR3 region has 17 residues. In germline, CDR1 is SGHRS, CDR2 YFSETQ. Trimming took off 3 bases at V and 4 bases at J, with 23 bases between the two ends. CDR3: CASSWGTSERELYEQYF. The CDR3 nucleotides read TGCGCCAGCAGCTGGGGGACCTCGGAGCGCGAGCTGTACGAGCAGTACTTC.

This clonotype has a handful of counts. The chain joins TRBV5-6 to TRBJ2-3, with D possibly TRBD2 on 5 matching bases. The CDR3 covers 14 residues. Germline values: CDR1 SGHDT, CDR2 YYEEEE. V lost 0 bases to trimming and J lost 7 bases, with 12 bases between them. As DNA, the CDR3 is TGTGCCAGCAGCTTGGCGGGGAGTAGCAATACGCAGTATTTT. Protein: CASSLAGSSNTQYF.

The J gene is TRBJ2-2, the V gene TRBV13, with 7 bases identical to TRBD2. Germline CDR1 reads PRHDT; CDR2 reads FYEKMQ (reference sequence). The trim removed 4 bases at V and 5 bases at J, leaving 7 bases unmatched. The CDR3 runs to 15 residues. The CDR3 bases are TGTGCCAGCAGCTCTGGACTAGTTCGTACCGGGGAGCTGTTTTTT. It specifies CASSSGLVRTGELFF.

This clonotype was detected a few times. The chain recombines TRBV11-1 with TRBJ2-3, with 12 bases that match TRBD2. V lost 4 bases to trimming and J lost 3 bases; unmatched junction nucleotides: 14. Per the germline V gene, CDR1 is SGHAT and CDR2 is FQDESV (reference sequence). The CDR3 spans 19 residues. CDR3 DNA: TGTGCCAGCAGCTCGAGTGTGATCGCTAGCGGGAGGGCTACAGATACGCAGTATTTT. It is translated as CASSSSVIASGRATDTQYF.

This clonotype was counted between two and nine times. CDR3 in amino acids: CASSLDRGNGYTF. The CDR3 DNA reads TGTGCCAGCAGCTTGGACAGGGGGAATGGCTACACCTTC. The J gene is TRBJ1-2, the V gene TRBV7-2; 10 nucleotides match TRBD1. This CDR3 has 13 amino acids. V lost 3 bases, J lost 6 bases, and 1 base stayed unmatched. Germline CDR1 reads SGHTA; CDR2 reads FQGNSA.

Many counts were recorded for this clonotype. This chain links TRBV6-2 or TRBV6-3 with TRBJ1-2, with TRBD1 as a possible D gene (5 bases). The germline V gene encodes CDR1 MNHEY and CDR2 SVGEGT. This CDR3 has 13 residues. V lost 6 bases and J lost 1, with 9 bases in between. The CDR3 nucleotides read TGTGCCAGCAGCCCCGACAGTAACTATGGCTACACCTTC. Its protein is CASSPDSNYGYTF.

This clonotype was observed a handful of times. The CDR3 spells CASSVWPPGQGYTDTQYF. The CDR3 DNA sequence: TGTGCCAGCAGTGTTTGGCCTCCGGGACAGGGCTACACAGATACGCAGTATTTT. The chain joins TRBV6-1 to TRBJ2-3, with TRBD1 identical over 9 bases. Germline values: CDR1 MNHNS, CDR2 SASEGT. The CDR3 runs to 18 residues. After removal of 4 bases from V and 2 bases from J, the junction contained 13 bases not matched to a gene.

This clonotype was picked up many times. The chain couples TRBV7-8 to TRBJ2-1; 10 nucleotides match TRBD2. CDR1 SGHVS and CDR2 FQNEAQ come from the germline V gene. This CDR3 comprises 17 residues. The junction had 5 bases not matched to a gene; V was cut back by 3 bases and J by 0 bases. Here the CDR3 reads CASSFRLAGISYNEQFF. For the CDR3, the DNA is TGTGCCAGCAGCTTTCGACTAGCGGGTATCTCCTACAATGAGCAGTTCTTC.

This clonotype was seen many times. The V and J genes are TRBV25-1 and TRBJ1-6; D is uncertain. The length of the CDR3 is 14 residues. V was trimmed by 0 bases and J by 7 bases, leaving 7 bases between them. Germline CDR1 and CDR2: MGHDK and SYGVNS. The CDR3 here is CASSEYGENSPLHF. CDR3 DNA: TGTGCCAGCAGTGAATATGGGGAGAATTCACCCCTCCACTTT.

The chain employs TRBV27 and TRBJ2-7, with D possibly matching TRBD1 (5 bases). The CDR3 is 15 residues long. CDR1 MNHEY and CDR2 SMNVEV come from the germline V gene (reference sequence). Between the trimmed V and J ends, which lost 9 bases and 3 bases, there was a span of 21 bases. CDR3 protein: CARPPVGLVFYEQYF. The CDR3 DNA is TGTGCCAGACCGCCCGTGGGGCTAGTATTCTACGAGCAGTACTTC.

There are many counts of this clonotype. This chain uses TRBV12-3 or TRBV12-4 with TRBJ1-2; D gene uncertain. The CDR3 consists of 11 residues. Trimming stripped 3 bases from V and 6 bases from J, with 5 bases between. The CDR3 DNA is TGTGCCAGCAGTTTCTCGGATGGCTACACCTTC. Protein product: CASSFSDGYTF.

The V call is TRBV4-1, the J call TRBJ2-2, with D perhaps given as TRBD1 or TRBD2 (7 bases each). V lost 1 base and J 11 bases, leaving 23 bases between the germline ends. The CDR3 covers 17 residues. The germline CDR1 and CDR2 sequences are MGHRA and YSYEKL. The CDR3: CASSQVYQGQGGGELFF. For the CDR3, the DNA is TGCGCCAGCAGCCAAGTTTATCAGGGGCAGGGAGGGGGCGAGCTGTTTTTT.

This clonotype has more than one count but fewer than ten. This sequence joins TRBV12-3 or TRBV12-4 and TRBJ2-5, with no clear D. This CDR3 region has 16 residues. Trimming took off 5 bases at V and 0 bases at J, with 16 bases between the two ends. CDR3 in amino acids: CASSHSTSRYQETQYF. The CDR3 region has the DNA TGTGCCAGCAGTCATTCGACAAGCCGGTACCAAGAGACCCAGTACTTC.

Only a few counts were recorded for this clonotype. J is TRBJ2-1 and V is TRBV7-2; 14 nucleotides agree with TRBD2. Per the germline V gene, CDR1 is SGHTA and CDR2 is FQGNSA. The CDR3 has 16 amino acids. V lost 7 bases to trimming and J lost 7 bases; unmatched junction nucleotides: 9. CDR3 region: CASMPGLAGVYNEQFF. CDR3 in DNA: TGTGCCAGCATGCCGGGACTAGCGGGAGTTTATAATGAGCAGTTCTTC.

This clonotype was seen repeatedly, ten times or more. The chain joins TRBV4-1 to TRBJ1-1; D remains unclear. Per germline, CDR1 MGHRA and CDR2 YSYEKL. The CDR3 totals 14 residues. V shed 5 bases and J shed 1 base, with 11 bases lying between them. CDR3 nucleotide sequence: TGCGCCAGCAGCGAATTTCCGCGGAACACTGAAGCTTTCTTT. Translation: CASSEFPRNTEAFF.